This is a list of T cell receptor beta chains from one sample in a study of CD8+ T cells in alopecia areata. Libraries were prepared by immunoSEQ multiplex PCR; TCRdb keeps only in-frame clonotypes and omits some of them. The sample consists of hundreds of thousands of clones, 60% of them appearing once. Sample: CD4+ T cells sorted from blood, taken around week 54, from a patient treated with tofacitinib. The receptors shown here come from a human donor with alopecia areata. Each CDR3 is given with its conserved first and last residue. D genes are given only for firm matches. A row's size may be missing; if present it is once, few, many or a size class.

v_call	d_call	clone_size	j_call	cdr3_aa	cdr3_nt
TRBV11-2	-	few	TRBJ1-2	CASSSRDRNYGYTF	TGTGCCAGCAGCTCCCGGGACCGGAACTATGGCTACACCTTC
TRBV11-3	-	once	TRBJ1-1	CASSLNVVSEAFF	TGTGCCAGCAGCCTCAATGTAGTTTCCGAAGCTTTCTTT
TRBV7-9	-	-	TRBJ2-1	CASSLGTYNEQFF	TGTGCCAGCAGCTTAGGGACGTACAATGAGCAGTTCTTC
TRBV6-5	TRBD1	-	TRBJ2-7	CASSQNRGQGEQYF	TGTGCCAGCAGCCAAAATAGGGGGCAAGGCGAGCAGTACTTC
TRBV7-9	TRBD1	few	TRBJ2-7	CASSLGQISYEQYF	TGTGCCAGCAGCTTGGGACAGATCTCCTACGAGCAGTACTTC
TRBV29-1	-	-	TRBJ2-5	CSVRRPEETQYF	TGCAGCGTTAGGCGACCAGAAGAGACCCAGTACTTC
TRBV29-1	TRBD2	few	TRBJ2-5	CSVTKAGGLQETQYF	TGCAGCGTAACCAAAGCGGGGGGGCTTCAAGAGACCCAGTACTTC
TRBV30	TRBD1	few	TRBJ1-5	CAWTAGTGYNQPQHF	TGTGCCTGGACCGCCGGGACAGGATACAATCAGCCCCAGCATTTT
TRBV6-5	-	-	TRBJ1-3	CASSYSGLSSGNTIYF	TGTGCCAGCAGTTACTCGGGGCTGAGCTCTGGAAACACCATATATTTT
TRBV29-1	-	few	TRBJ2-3	CSVEGGTDTQYF	TGCAGCGTTGAAGGGGGGACAGATACGCAGTATTTT
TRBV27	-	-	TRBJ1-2	CASSLRGDYGYTF	TGTGCCAGCAGTTTACGCGGGGACTATGGCTACACCTTC
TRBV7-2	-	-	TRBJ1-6	CASSLVNRDSPLHF	TGTGCCAGCAGCTTAGTTAACAGGGATTCACCCCTCCACTTT
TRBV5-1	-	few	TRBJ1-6	CASSPGTDLWGNNSPLHF	TGCGCCAGCAGCCCAGGGACGGACCTATGGGGGAATAATTCACCCCTCCACTTT
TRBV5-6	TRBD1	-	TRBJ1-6	CASSLGQGNSPLHF	TGTGCCAGCAGTCTAGGACAGGGTAATTCACCCCTCCACTTT
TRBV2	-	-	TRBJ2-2	CASSVLQALINTGELFF	TGTGCCAGCAGTGTCCTCCAGGCCTTGATAAACACCGGGGAGCTGTTTTTT
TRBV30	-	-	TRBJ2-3	CAWFGREAGTQYF	TGTGCCTGGTTCGGGCGCGAGGCTGGAACGCAGTATTTT
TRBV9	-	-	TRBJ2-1	CASSPVEGAYEQFF	TGTGCCAGCAGCCCAGTGGAGGGGGCCTATGAGCAGTTCTTC
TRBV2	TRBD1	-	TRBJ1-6	CASSVDRGLGNSPLHF	TGTGCCAGCAGTGTTGACAGGGGGCTCGGGAATTCACCCCTCCACTTT
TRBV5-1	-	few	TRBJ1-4	CASSGPDKNEKLFF	TGCGCCAGCAGCGGACCGGACAAGAATGAAAAACTGTTTTTT